This is a list of T cell receptor beta chains from one sample in a study of T-cell reconstitution after alpha-beta-depleted transplantation in children. MiXCR was run by TCRdb on the PCR reads, yielding one entry per CDR3 protein. The sample shows 450,000 to 600,000 distinct CDR3 sequences, roughly 13% of them seen only once. The sequences come from PBMCs, mostly from graft donor cells, collected 360 days after TCRalphabeta/CD19-depleted stem cell transplant. Receptors were obtained from a male patient aged 10 to 17 who had a stem cell transplant for acute myeloid leukemia, so the T cells may come from the graft donor. Both conserved end residues are part of each CDR3. The D gene is left open where the match is weak. Some rows have no size entry. The others give once, few or many, or a class for an expanded clone.

V gene,clone size,D gene,J gene,CDR3 DNA,CDR3 protein
TRBV6-5,.,TRBD1,TRBJ1-5,TGTGCCAGCAGTTATCGACAGGGCGCTCTCCATCAGCCCCAGCATTTT,CASSYRQGALHQPQHF
TRBV24-1,.,.,TRBJ1-5,TGTGCCACCAGTGATTTGGGTCAGCCCCAGCATTTT,CATSDLGQPQHF
TRBV12-3/TRBV12-4,.,.,TRBJ1-5,TGTGCCAGCAGCGTTAACGTTGAACCCCAGCATTTT,CASSVNVEPQHF
TRBV4-3,many,.,TRBJ1-2,TGCGCCAGCAGCCAAGATACAGGCGGGATAAATGGCTACACCTTC,CASSQDTGGINGYTF
TRBV20-1,.,.,TRBJ2-7,TGCAGTGCTCCGCCTTTAGGTGACTACGAGCAGTACTTC,CSAPPLGDYEQYF
TRBV20-1,.,.,TRBJ2-1,TGCAGTGCTCGCGGCGGACCCTACAATGAGCAGTTCTTC,CSARGGPYNEQFF
TRBV21-1,.,.,TRBJ2-3,TGTGCCAGTGAAGCCAGGCGGGAGGCCCCCCTTGTGGGAGATACGCAGTATTTT,CASEARREAPLVGDTQYF
TRBV28,.,TRBD2,TRBJ2-7,TGTGCCAGCCGATCGGTACTAGCGGGAGGGCCCGACTACGAGCAGTACTTC,CASRSVLAGGPDYEQYF
TRBV29-1,many,.,TRBJ2-1,TGCAGCGTTGAAGTTGTGGAGCACTCCTACAATGAGCAGTTCTTC,CSVEVVEHSYNEQFF
TRBV7-6,few,.,TRBJ2-7,TGTGCCAGCACCACCTTGGGGCTAGCGAGCGAGCAGTACTTC,CASTTLGLASEQYF
TRBV20-1,.,.,TRBJ2-7,TGCAGTGCTAGACGAGGCCCAGCAGCCTACGAGCAGTACTTC,CSARRGPAAYEQYF
TRBV21-1,.,.,TRBJ2-1,TGTGCCAGCAGCCCAAGTGCAAGCGGGAGACCCGATGAGCAGTTCTTC,CASSPSASGRPDEQFF
TRBV20-1,.,TRBD1,TRBJ2-7,TGCAGTGAACTCGTCCCGGGACAGGGAATAGGCGAGCAGTACTTC,CSELVPGQGIGEQYF
TRBV9,.,TRBD2,TRBJ2-7,TGTGCCAGCAGCCCACCCCCAGCGGGAGCCTCCAGTGAGCAGTACTTC,CASSPPPAGASSEQYF
TRBV20-1,.,.,TRBJ2-1,TGCAGTGCTTCTCACTATGAGCAGTTCTTC,CSASHYEQFF
TRBV5-1,many,TRBD1,TRBJ2-7,TGCGCCAGCAGCTTGAGGGATCGGACAGGCTCCTACGAGCAGTACTTC,CASSLRDRTGSYEQYF
TRBV7-9,.,.,TRBJ2-7,TGTGCCAGCAGCTCGGACAGAATGTACGAGCAGTACTTC,CASSSDRMYEQYF
TRBV5-5,few,.,TRBJ2-2,TGTGCCAGCAGCTTTTATGCAGGGAGGTTCGGCGGGGAGCTGTTTTTT,CASSFYAGRFGGELFF
TRBV29-1,.,.,TRBJ2-7,TGCAGCGTTGTAGGTCCGCTGGACTCCTACGAGCAGTACTTC,CSVVGPLDSYEQYF
TRBV7-8,many,.,TRBJ2-1,TGTGCCAGCAGCCCCCGGTTGGGAAATGAGCAGTTCTTC,CASSPRLGNEQFF
TRBV20-1,many,.,TRBJ2-3,TGCAGTGCCCCTGGGGATACGCAGTATTTT,CSAPGDTQYF
TRBV10-3,many,TRBD2,TRBJ2-7,TGTGCCATCGGACCTAGCGGAACCTACGAGCAGTACTTC,CAIGPSGTYEQYF
TRBV28,many,.,TRBJ2-1,TGTGCCACCAACCTCCGGGACCCAAGCAATGAGCAGTTCTTC,CATNLRDPSNEQFF
TRBV5-1,.,TRBD2,TRBJ2-7,TGCGCCAGCAGCTTGGGGGCGACTAGCTCTTTCGAGCAGTACTTC,CASSLGATSSFEQYF
TRBV4-3,.,TRBD2,TRBJ2-1,TGCGCCAGCAGCCAAGAAGGGGCGGGAGGTAATGAGCAGTTCTTC,CASSQEGAGGNEQFF
TRBV29-1,many,TRBD1,TRBJ2-7,TGCAGCGTTAGGACAGGGAGAACCTACGAGCAGTACTTC,CSVRTGRTYEQYF
TRBV20-1,few,.,TRBJ2-5,TGCAGTGCTACCCTGGGGACCCAGTACTTC,CSATLGTQYF
TRBV12-3/TRBV12-4,many,TRBD2,TRBJ2-1,TGTGCCAGCAGTTTAGCGGGAGGGGAGCAGTTCTTC,CASSLAGGEQFF
TRBV7-6,many,.,TRBJ2-7,TGTGCCAGCAGCTTAGCTGGGTGGGAGTCCTACGAGCAGTACTTC,CASSLAGWESYEQYF
TRBV25-1,few,.,TRBJ2-1,TGTGCCAGCAGTCTCTACCGGGACGGCCGGGGCAATGAGCAGTTCTTC,CASSLYRDGRGNEQFF
TRBV7-3,.,.,TRBJ1-1,TGTGCCAGCAGCTTAATGAAGAGGGGCAGCCCGAACACTGAAGCTTTCTTT,CASSLMKRGSPNTEAFF
TRBV19,few,TRBD2,TRBJ2-1,TGTGCCAGTAGTATAGATCCAGCGGGAGGGCCCAGAGAGCAGTTCTTC,CASSIDPAGGPREQFF
TRBV6-2/TRBV6-3,few,TRBD2,TRBJ2-3,TGTGCCAGCAGTTACGCGGGACTAGCGGACGCCGGCACGCAGTATTTT,CASSYAGLADAGTQYF
TRBV9,few,.,TRBJ2-1,TGTGCCAGCAGCACCTACGACGCTCTAGAAGAGCAGTTCTTC,CASSTYDALEEQFF
TRBV7-2,.,.,TRBJ2-1,TGTGCCAGCAGCTTTGGCGCGCGAGAGCAGTTCTTC,CASSFGAREQFF
TRBV20-1,few,.,TRBJ2-3,TGCAGTGCTAGAGGAATCGGGGGAGCAGATACGCAGTATTTT,CSARGIGGADTQYF
TRBV7-9,few,.,TRBJ2-1,TGTGCCAGCAGCCCGACTGGCCCATCGACCGATGAGCAGTTCTTC,CASSPTGPSTDEQFF
TRBV7-9,.,.,TRBJ2-7,TGTGCCAGCAGCTCGGACTTCCAAGGCTCCTACGAGCAGTACTTC,CASSSDFQGSYEQYF
TRBV15,.,.,TRBJ2-7,TGTGCCACCAGCGGCCAGTTCGGAGGGGCCTACGAGCAGTACTTC,CATSGQFGGAYEQYF
TRBV28,many,.,TRBJ2-3,TGTGCCAGCAGTTCTGTCACAGATACGCAGTATTTT,CASSSVTDTQYF
TRBV7-6,.,.,TRBJ2-2,TGTGCCAGCAGCTTAGCCAGTAGGTTAGCTCGGACCGGGGAGCTGTTTTTT,CASSLASRLARTGELFF
TRBV7-2,many,.,TRBJ2-5,TGTGCCAGCAGCTTATTCCAGATTGGAGAGACCCAGTACTTC,CASSLFQIGETQYF
TRBV18,few,.,TRBJ2-1,TGTGCCAGCTCACCCGCACTCCCCGTTTACAATGAGCAGTTCTTC,CASSPALPVYNEQFF
TRBV29-1,.,.,TRBJ2-5,TGCAGCGTTGATAAGCAGCGCCAAGAGACCCAGTACTTC,CSVDKQRQETQYF
TRBV10-2,few,.,TRBJ2-3,TGCGCCAGCAGTGTGGTAGGGGCCGGCGGGACAGATACGCAGTATTTT,CASSVVGAGGTDTQYF
TRBV20-1,few,.,TRBJ2-3,TGCAGTGCTAGAGATCGTCGAGGTGCAGATACGCAGTATTTT,CSARDRRGADTQYF
TRBV7-2,.,.,TRBJ2-5,TGTGCCAGCAGCCCTATATACGACGGAGTAGAGACCCAGTACTTC,CASSPIYDGVETQYF
TRBV27,.,TRBD2,TRBJ2-7,TGTGCCAGCAGTCGGGGCGGACTAGCGGACGTTTCCTACGAGCAGTACTTC,CASSRGGLADVSYEQYF
TRBV5-6,.,TRBD2,TRBJ2-1,TGTGCCAGCACGGACGGGAGGACCTTCTACAATGAGCAGTTCTTC,CASTDGRTFYNEQFF
TRBV12-3/TRBV12-4,many,.,TRBJ2-7,TGTGCCAGCAGACCGGGGGTCTCCTACGAGCAGTACTTC,CASRPGVSYEQYF
TRBV29-1,.,TRBD1,TRBJ2-7,TGCAGCGTTCCAGACAGGGCCCCAACCTACGAGCAGTACTTC,CSVPDRAPTYEQYF
TRBV7-2,many,.,TRBJ2-1,TGTGCCAGCAGCCCTAAGGGGGGACGGATTTATAGCTCCTACAATGAGCAGTTCTTC,CASSPKGGRIYSSYNEQFF
TRBV5-1,few,TRBD2,TRBJ2-5,TGCGCCAGCAGCGTTGCTAGCGGGAGTTCGGGGGGTTACCAAGAGACCCAGTACTTC,CASSVASGSSGGYQETQYF